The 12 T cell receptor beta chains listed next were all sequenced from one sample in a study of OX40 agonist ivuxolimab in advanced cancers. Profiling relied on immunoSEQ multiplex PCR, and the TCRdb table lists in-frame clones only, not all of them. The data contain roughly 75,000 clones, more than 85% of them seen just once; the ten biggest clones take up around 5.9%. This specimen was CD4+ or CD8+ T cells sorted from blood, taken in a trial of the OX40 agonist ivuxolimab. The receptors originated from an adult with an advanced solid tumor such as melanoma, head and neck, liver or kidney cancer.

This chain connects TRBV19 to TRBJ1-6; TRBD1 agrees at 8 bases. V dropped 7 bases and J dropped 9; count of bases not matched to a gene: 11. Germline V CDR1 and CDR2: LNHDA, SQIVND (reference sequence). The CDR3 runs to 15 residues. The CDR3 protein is CASTNFQGASSPLHF. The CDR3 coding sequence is TGTGCCAGTACTAACTTCCAGGGGGCAAGTTCACCCCTCCACTTT.

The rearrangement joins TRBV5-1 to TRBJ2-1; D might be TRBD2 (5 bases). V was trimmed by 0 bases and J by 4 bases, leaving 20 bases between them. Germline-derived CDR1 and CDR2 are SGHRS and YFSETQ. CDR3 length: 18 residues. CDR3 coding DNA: TGCGCCAGCAGCTTGGGCTCCCAAATAGCGCTGAGGTACAATGAGCAGTTCTTC. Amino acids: CASSLGSQIALRYNEQFF.

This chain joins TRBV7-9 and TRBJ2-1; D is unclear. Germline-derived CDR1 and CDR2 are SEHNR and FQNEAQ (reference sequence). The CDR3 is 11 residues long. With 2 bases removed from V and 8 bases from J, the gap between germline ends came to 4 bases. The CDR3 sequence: CASSLYDEQFF. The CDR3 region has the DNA TGTGCCAGCAGCTTATACGATGAGCAGTTCTTC. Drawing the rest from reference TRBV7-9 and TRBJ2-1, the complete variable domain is DTGVSQNPRHKITKRGQNVTFRCDPISEHNRLYWYRQTLGQGPEFLTYFQNEAQLEKSRLLSDRFSAERPKGSFSTLEIQRTEQGDSAMYLCASSLYDEQFFGPGTRLTVL.

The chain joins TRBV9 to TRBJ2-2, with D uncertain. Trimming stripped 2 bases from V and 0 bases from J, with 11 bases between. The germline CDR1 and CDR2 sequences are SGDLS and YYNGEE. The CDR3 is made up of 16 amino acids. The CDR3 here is CASSVTELSNTGELFF. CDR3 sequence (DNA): TGTGCCAGCAGCGTGACTGAGCTATCGAACACCGGGGAGCTGTTTTTT.

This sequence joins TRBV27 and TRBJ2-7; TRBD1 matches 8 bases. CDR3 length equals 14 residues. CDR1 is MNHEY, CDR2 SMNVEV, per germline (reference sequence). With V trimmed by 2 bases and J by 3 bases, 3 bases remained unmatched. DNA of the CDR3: TGTGCCAGCAGTTTACAGGGGGCTGGCTACGAGCAGTACTTC. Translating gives CASSLQGAGYEQYF.

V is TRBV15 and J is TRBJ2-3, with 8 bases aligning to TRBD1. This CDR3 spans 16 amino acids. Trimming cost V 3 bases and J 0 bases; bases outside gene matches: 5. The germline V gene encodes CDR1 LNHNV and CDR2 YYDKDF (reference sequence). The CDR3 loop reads CATSSLTGVSTDTQYF. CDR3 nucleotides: TGTGCCACCAGCAGTCTGACAGGGGTTAGCACAGATACGCAGTATTTT. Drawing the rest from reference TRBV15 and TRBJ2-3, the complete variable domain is DAMVIQNPRYQVTQFGKPVTLSCSQTLNHNVMYWYQQKSSQAPKLLFHYYDKDFNNEADTPDNFQSRRPNTSFCFLDIRSPGLGDTAMYLCATSSLTGVSTDTQYFGPGTRLTVL.

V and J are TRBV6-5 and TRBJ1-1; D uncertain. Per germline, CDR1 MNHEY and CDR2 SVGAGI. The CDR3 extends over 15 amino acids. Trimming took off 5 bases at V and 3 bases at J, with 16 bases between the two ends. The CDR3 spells CASSQSLRGDTEAFF. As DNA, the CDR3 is TGTGCCAGCAGTCAATCGCTCCGTGGGGACACTGAAGCTTTCTTT.

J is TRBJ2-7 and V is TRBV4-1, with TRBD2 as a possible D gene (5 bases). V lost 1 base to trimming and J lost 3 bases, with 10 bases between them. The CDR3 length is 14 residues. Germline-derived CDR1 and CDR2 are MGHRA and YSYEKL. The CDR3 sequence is CASSQASQRYEQYF. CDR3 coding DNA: TGCGCCAGCAGCCAAGCTAGCCAGCGCTACGAGCAGTACTTC.

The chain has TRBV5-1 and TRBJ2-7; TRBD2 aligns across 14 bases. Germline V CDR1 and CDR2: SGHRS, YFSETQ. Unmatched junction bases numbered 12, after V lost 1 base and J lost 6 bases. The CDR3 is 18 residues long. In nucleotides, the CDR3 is TGCGCCAGCAGCTTGACCCCCGAAAGACTAGCGGGAGGGTTCGAGCAGTACTTC. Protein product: CASSLTPERLAGGFEQYF.

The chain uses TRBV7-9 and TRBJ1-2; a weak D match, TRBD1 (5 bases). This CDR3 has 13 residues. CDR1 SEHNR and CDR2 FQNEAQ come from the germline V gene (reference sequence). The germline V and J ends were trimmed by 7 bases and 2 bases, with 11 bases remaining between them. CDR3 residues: CASNYQGNYGYTF. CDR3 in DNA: TGTGCCAGCAACTACCAGGGCAACTATGGCTACACCTTC.

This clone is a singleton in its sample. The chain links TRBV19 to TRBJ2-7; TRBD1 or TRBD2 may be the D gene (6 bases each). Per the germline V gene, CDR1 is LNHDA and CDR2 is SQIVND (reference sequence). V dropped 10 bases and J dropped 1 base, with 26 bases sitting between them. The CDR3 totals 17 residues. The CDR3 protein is CATSIPPQTGRSYEQYF. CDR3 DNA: TGTGCCACATCCATACCCCCCCAAACAGGGAGGTCCTACGAGCAGTACTTC.

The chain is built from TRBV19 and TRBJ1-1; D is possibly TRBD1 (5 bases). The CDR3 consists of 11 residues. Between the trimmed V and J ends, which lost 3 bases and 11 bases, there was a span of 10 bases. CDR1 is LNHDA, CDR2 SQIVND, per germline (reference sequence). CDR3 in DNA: TGTGCCAGTAGTATGGGGGAGCGGGCTTTCTTT. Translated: CASSMGERAFF.